This TCR beta chain was observed in a study of blood T cell repertoires in COVID-19. This table comes from immunoSEQ multiplex PCR, and its TCRdb copy is limited to in-frame clones, with some not included. This table holds approximately 80,000 clones, around 88% found once. This CDR3 has 15 amino acids. V was pared by 6 bases and J by 0 bases, with 15 bases between. Germline V lookup: CDR1 MNHEY, CDR2 SMNVEV (reference sequence). Specimen: peripheral blood. This clonotype originated in a woman of 80 years or more with acute or convalescent COVID-19. The rearrangement uses TRBV27 and TRBJ2-7; the D gene is possibly TRBD2 (5 bases). The CDR3 bases are TGTGCCAGCAGCCTCCGGGGTCGCAGCTCCTACGAGCAGTACTTC. Protein: CASSLRGRSSYEQYF.